What follows are 10 T cell receptor beta chains derived from one specimen sequenced in a study of early T cells in non-severe SARS-CoV-2 infection. One entry per CDR3 protein, called by TCRdb with MiXCR from the 5' RACE reads. Of tens of thousands of distinct CDR3 sequences detected, around 20% appear once; the ten largest clones hold approximately 16%. The sample was whole blood, taken at baseline. The origin of the receptors is an adult who was a healthcare worker with PCR-confirmed SARS-CoV-2 infection or an uninfected control (not recorded which).

A few counts support this clonotype. The CDR3 protein is CASSQPDRFATNEKLFF. CDR3 nucleotides: TGCGCCAGCAGCCAACCGGACAGATTTGCAACTAATGAAAAACTGTTTTTT. V gene TRBV4-1 combines with J gene TRBJ1-4, with D possibly matching TRBD1 (6 bases). V was pared by 2 bases and J by 0 bases, with 13 bases between. The CDR3 covers 17 residues. The germline V gene has CDR1 MGHRA and CDR2 YSYEKL.

This clonotype was detected only a few times. The rearrangement joins TRBV5-1 to TRBJ2-3; maybe TRBD2 (5 bases). The CDR3 consists of 13 residues. Per germline, CDR1 SGHRS and CDR2 YFSETQ. V was shortened by 3 bases and J by 3 bases, with 8 bases between the two germline ends. CDR3 sequence: CASSSGSTDTQYF. The CDR3 DNA follows: TGCGCCAGCAGCTCGGGGTCTACAGATACGCAGTATTTT. Complete variable domain (other parts from reference TRBV5-1 and TRBJ2-3): KAGVTQTPRYLIKTRGQQVTLSCSPISGHRSVSWYQQTPGQGLQFLFEYFSETQRNKGNFPGRFSGRQFSNSRSEMNVSTLELGDSALYLCASSSGSTDTQYFGPGTRLTVL.

The chain is built from TRBV25-1 and TRBJ1-1; D may be TRBD1 (6 bases). Trimming left V 8 bases short and J 7 bases short, with 14 bases between. Germline V gene lookup returns CDR1 MGHDK and CDR2 SYGVNS. The CDR3 has 12 amino acids. The CDR3 bases are TGTGCCAGCCGGGGACTGGACAGTGAAGCTTTCTTT. Translating it yields CASRGLDSEAFF.

The chain combines TRBV7-8 with TRBJ2-5, with 10 positions matching TRBD2. Germline V gene lookup returns CDR1 SGHVS and CDR2 FQNEAQ. This CDR3 contains 19 residues. J lost 4 bases, V lost 0 bases, and 14 bases had no gene match. The CDR3 reads CASSLALLAGDAIGETQYF. For the CDR3, the DNA is TGTGCCAGCAGCTTAGCGCTTCTAGCGGGGGATGCCATCGGAGAGACCCAGTACTTC.

The V and J genes are TRBV9 and TRBJ2-2; the D call may be TRBD1 or TRBD2 (5 bases each). CDR1 and CDR2 from the germline V gene are SGDLS and YYNGEE. The V gene lost 7 bases and the J gene lost 4 bases, with 14 bases spanning the gap. The CDR3 totals 14 residues. CDR3 amino acids: CASSGQISTGELFF. The CDR3 nucleotides are TGTGCCAGCTCGGGGCAGATCAGCACCGGGGAGCTGTTTTTT.

The chain links TRBV4-1 to TRBJ2-5; 11 positions agree with TRBD1. J gave up 3 bases and V 4 bases, and 10 bases lay outside the gene matches. This CDR3 has 17 amino acids. The germline V gene has CDR1 MGHRA and CDR2 YSYEKL. Here the CDR3 reads CASSLQLGTGGKETQYF. The CDR3 DNA is TGCGCCAGCAGCCTCCAGCTAGGGACAGGGGGGAAAGAGACCCAGTACTTC.

This clonotype was counted between two and nine times. This sequence joins TRBV18 and TRBJ2-1; the D is unclear. V lost 4 bases, J lost 9 bases, and 16 bases lay in between. Germline V gives CDR1 KGHSH, CDR2 LQKENI. This CDR3 contains 14 residues. The CDR3 is CASSRSVGQSEQFF. The CDR3 DNA reads as TGTGCCAGCTCACGGTCCGTTGGCCAATCTGAGCAGTTCTTC.

This clonotype has a handful of counts. The rearrangement links TRBV6-5 to TRBJ2-3, with D uncertain. This CDR3 has 14 residues. V lost 6 bases and J lost 5, with 15 bases in between. The germline CDR1 and CDR2 sequences are MNHEY and SVGAGI. The CDR3 DNA is TGTGCCAGCAGGCAGCTACAGTTAGAAGATACGCAGTATTTT. This sequence encodes CASRQLQLEDTQYF.

This clonotype was detected ten times or more. The gene calls are TRBV3-1 and TRBJ2-1; D gene uncertain. Germline V gives CDR1 LGHDT, CDR2 YNNKEL (reference sequence). This CDR3 spans 17 amino acids. Trimming cost V 4 bases and J 3 bases, with 19 bases left between them. CDR3 sequence: CASSPYQGPMGYNEQFF. DNA of the CDR3: TGTGCCAGCAGCCCTTACCAAGGGCCTATGGGCTACAATGAGCAGTTCTTC.

In this sample, this clonotype turned up a few times. This chain joins TRBV18 and TRBJ1-4; unclear D gene. Germline loops: CDR1 KGHSH, CDR2 LQKENI. Trimming pared 0 bases from V and 5 bases from J, leaving 10 bases between. The CDR3 totals 15 residues. This chain's CDR3 is CASSPPSGYNEKLFF. The CDR3 DNA follows: TGTGCCAGCTCACCACCGTCCGGGTACAATGAAAAACTGTTTTTT.